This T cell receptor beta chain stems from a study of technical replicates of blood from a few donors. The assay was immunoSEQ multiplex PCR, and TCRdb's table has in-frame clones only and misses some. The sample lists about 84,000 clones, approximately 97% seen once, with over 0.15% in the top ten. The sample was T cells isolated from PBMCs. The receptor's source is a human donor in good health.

CDR3 sequence reads: CASSLGLAGINEQFF. In DNA form, the CDR3 reads TGCGCCAGCAGCTTGGGACTAGCGGGAATCAATGAGCAGTTCTTC. The J gene is TRBJ2-1, the V gene TRBV5-1; 11 bases map to TRBD2. V was pared by 0 bases and J by 6 bases, with 2 bases of the junction left unmatched. This CDR3 spans 15 amino acids. Germline CDR1 SGHRS, CDR2 YFSETQ.